This entry lists 17 T cell receptor beta chains sequenced from one sample in a study of shared clonotypes between healthy human individuals. Measured with immunoSEQ multiplex PCR; TCRdb has only the in-frame clones, and not every one. The sample has some 800,000 clones; about 91% are singletons. As defined, naive CD8 cells were CD45RO-negative and positively selected for CCR7, with terminally differentiated effector memory CD45RA+ cells excluded. Sequencing input: naive CD8+ T cells sorted from blood. The receptors shown here come from a man in his thirties or forties in good health.

Worth noting for this clone: This sample also contains other DNA sequences that code for the same CDR3. CDR3 amino acids: CASSLLGGYTF. Here the CDR3 DNA reads TGTGCCAGCAGCTTATTGGGTGGCTACACCTTC. The chain carries TRBV5-5 and TRBJ1-2, with no clear D. This CDR3 has 11 amino acids. From germline, CDR1 is SGHKS and CDR2 YYEKEE (reference sequence). Trimming took 2 bases from V and 7 from J, leaving 6 bases between them.

CDR3 sequence: CASSWRTGLNEQYF. The DNA of the CDR3 is TGTGCCAGCAGCTGGCGGACGGGATTGAACGAGCAGTACTTC. The chain employs TRBV5-5 and TRBJ2-7, with D possibly TRBD2 on 5 matching bases. Germline CDR1 SGHKS, CDR2 YYEKEE (reference sequence). V lost 3 bases and J lost 5, with 15 bases in between. CDR3 size: 14 residues.

As concerns this clone: The same CDR3 can be traced to other DNA sequences in this sample. The CDR3 DNA reads TGTGCCAGCAGCTTAGACGGGAATCAGCCCCAGCATTTT. As protein: CASSLDGNQPQHF. The J gene is TRBJ1-5, the V gene TRBV11-2; D remains ambiguous. The V end was cut by 0 bases, the J end by 4 bases, with 4 bases between. The CDR3 length is 13 residues. Germline V gene sequence: CDR1 SGHAT, CDR2 FQNNGV. Filled out from reference TRBV11-2 and TRBJ1-5, the complete variable domain reads EAGVAQSPRYKIIEKRQSVAFWCNPISGHATLYWYQQILGQGPKLLIQFQNNGVVDDSQLPKDRFSAERLKGVDSTLKIQPAKLEDSAVYLCASSLDGNQPQHFGDGTRLSIL.

The gene calls are TRBV15 and TRBJ2-6, with a tentative D call TRBD1 (5 bases). Trimming stripped 4 bases from V and 11 bases from J, with 9 bases between. Per germline, CDR1 LNHNV and CDR2 YYDKDF (reference sequence). The CDR3 has 12 amino acids. CDR3 sequence (DNA): TGTGCCACCAGCAATATAGGGGACGTCCTGACTTTC. Translation: CATSNIGDVLTF.

The sample holds many counts of this clone. The chain recombines TRBV10-3 with TRBJ2-1, with 8 positions matching TRBD2. This CDR3 region has 18 residues. Germline CDR1 and CDR2: ENHRY and SYGVKD. V was clipped by 3 bases and J by 0 bases; unmatched bases: 10. The CDR3 region is CAISEPLISGNSYNEQFF. The CDR3 bases are TGTGCCATCAGTGAACCCCTCATTAGCGGGAACTCCTACAATGAGCAGTTCTTC.

This chain connects TRBV10-3 to TRBJ2-7, with TRBD1 matching 8 bases. V shed 4 bases, J shed 3 bases, and the junction held 8 bases outside the gene matches. From germline, CDR1 is ENHRY and CDR2 SYGVKD. This CDR3 has 15 residues. CDR3 DNA sequence: TGTGCCATCAGTGGGGCAGGGGGCTTTGACTACGAGCAGTACTTC. Amino acid sequence: CAISGAGGFDYEQYF.

This chain uses TRBV28 with TRBJ2-1; TRBD2 aligns across 7 bases. The CDR3 runs 14 residues. Germline V gene sequence: CDR1 MDHEN, CDR2 SYDVKM. With V trimmed by 5 bases and J by 1 base, 2 bases remained unmatched. CDR3 sequence reads: CASSVGGSYNEQFF. CDR3 DNA: TGTGCCAGCAGTGTCGGGGGGTCCTACAATGAGCAGTTCTTC.

This clone came up once. This sequence joins TRBV6-1 and TRBJ2-7; D is perhaps TRBD2 (6 bases). Germline-derived CDR1 and CDR2 are MNHNS and SASEGT. V lost 1 base to trimming and J lost 3 bases, with 13 bases between them. The CDR3 runs 15 residues. CDR3 in amino acids: CASSEGDSLVYEQYF. For the CDR3, the DNA is TGTGCCAGCAGTGAAGGGGACTCCCTTGTCTACGAGCAGTACTTC.

The V call is TRBV27, the J call TRBJ2-1; unclear D gene. Per germline, CDR1 MNHEY and CDR2 SMNVEV (reference sequence). The CDR3 is made up of 16 amino acids. V was trimmed by 5 bases and J by 4 bases, leaving 18 bases between them. The CDR3 coding sequence is TGTGCCAGCAGTCGACCCCTGCGGTTGGATTACAATGAGCAGTTCTTC. Protein product: CASSRPLRLDYNEQFF.

The V call is TRBV5-1, the J call TRBJ1-1, with unresolved D. CDR1 is SGHRS and CDR2 is YFSETQ in the germline V gene. The CDR3 contains 15 residues. Trimming removed 0 bases from V and 2 bases from J, with 11 bases in between. The CDR3 here is CASSLEWIGNTEAFF. In nucleotides, the CDR3 is TGCGCCAGCAGCTTGGAATGGATTGGAAACACTGAAGCTTTCTTT.

The gene calls are TRBV4-2 and TRBJ2-1, with D possibly being TRBD2 (6 bases). This CDR3 has 16 residues. V shed 0 bases and J shed 10 bases, with 19 bases lying between them. The germline V gene has CDR1 LGHNA and CDR2 YNFKEQ. The CDR3 DNA reads as TGTGCCAGCAGCCAAGAGGTGAGTAGCGGCTTCGGAGAGCAGTTCTTC. This translates into CASSQEVSSGFGEQFF.

V usage is TRBV9 and J usage is TRBJ1-1, with a weak D call TRBD1 (6 bases). Germline V CDR1 and CDR2: SGDLS, YYNGEE. V was cut by 4 bases and J by 1 base, with 11 bases left in between. The CDR3 length is 14 residues. The CDR3 region has the DNA TGTGCCAGCAGCCCCCAGACAGGGAACACTGAAGCTTTCTTT. Translated, it gives CASSPQTGNTEAFF.

V usage is TRBV5-5 and J usage is TRBJ1-1; 8 positions match TRBD1. CDR1 SGHKS and CDR2 YYEKEE come from the germline V gene (reference sequence). The CDR3 extends over 16 amino acids. V lost 1 base and J lost 0; bases outside the gene matches: 5. In DNA, the CDR3 is TGTGCCAGCAGCTTGAAGGCGGACAGGGTGAACACTGAAGCTTTCTTT. Protein sequence: CASSLKADRVNTEAFF.

The chain links TRBV10-2 to TRBJ1-5, with a weak D call TRBD1 (6 bases). Germline CDR1 is WSHSY and CDR2 is SAAADI. CDR3 length: 14 amino acids. The ends were cut back, 11 bases at V and 8 bases at J, with 22 bases in the middle. The CDR3 sequence: CARGTGAPGKPQHF. In DNA form, the CDR3 reads TGCGCCCGAGGTACGGGGGCGCCAGGGAAGCCCCAGCATTTT.

The J gene is TRBJ2-7, the V gene TRBV28; D is unresolved. V was pared by 8 bases and J by 4 bases, with 12 bases between. The CDR3 has 12 residues. Germline-derived CDR1 and CDR2 are MDHEN and SYDVKM. The CDR3 nucleotides are TGTGCCAGCCAGAAGAGAGAATACGAGCAGTACTTC. Translation gives CASQKREYEQYF.

The rearrangement links TRBV7-9 to TRBJ2-3; D gene unclear. The CDR3 has 14 residues. V was pared by 0 bases and J by 5 bases, with 9 bases between. Germline-derived CDR1 and CDR2 are SEHNR and FQNEAQ (reference sequence). The CDR3 reads CASSLARPRDTQYF. The CDR3 coding sequence is TGTGCCAGCAGCTTAGCCCGCCCGAGAGATACGCAGTATTTT.

V and J are TRBV7-2 and TRBJ2-3, with D possibly TRBD1 on 7 matching bases. V lost 5 bases, J lost 0 bases, and 21 bases lay in between. The CDR3 length is 18 residues. The germline V gene encodes CDR1 SGHTA and CDR2 FQGNSA. The CDR3 spells CASSPKKSRGTSTDTQYF. The CDR3 coding sequence is TGTGCCAGCAGCCCCAAAAAATCCAGGGGGACTAGCACAGATACGCAGTATTTT.